This T cell receptor beta chain was sequenced in a study of post-analysis software for immune sequencing data. Study-level results: F-measure co-clustering was strong for batch-matched samples. People with multiple sclerosis had a significantly lower normalized Chao1 diversity than controls did. Five TRBV segments, including TRBV5-6, TRBV5-1 and TRBV20-1, were more frequent in patients than controls.

CDR3 length: 15 residues. The V gene's germline CDR1 is SEHNR and CDR2 FQNEAQ (reference sequence). V was clipped by 0 bases and J by 5 bases; unmatched bases: 3. A remark on this clonotype: The antigen is not known.

Libraries were made from TCR beta cDNA, and they carried unique molecular identifiers. TCRdb ran MiXCR on the PCR reads and lists one entry per CDR3 protein. The table shows about 460,000 distinct CDR3 sequences, with approximately 46% occurring only once. Material: blood. The receptor was isolated from a girl aged 5-17 years with multiple sclerosis. The chain joins TRBV7-9 to TRBJ2-3; 9 bases match TRBD2. The CDR3 is CASSLAASGVDTQYF. The CDR3 DNA follows: TGTGCCAGCAGCTTAGCGGCTAGCGGGGTAGATACGCAGTATTTT.